This T cell receptor (beta chain) originates from a study of CD8 T cells in Susac syndrome. cDNA came from roughly 0.5 to 1 ug RNA primed by random hexamers. TCRdb reprocessed the immunoSEQ multiplex PCR reads with MiXCR, giving one entry per CDR3 protein. The repertoire holds approximately 130,000 distinct CDR3 sequences, with around nine tenths as singletons. The sequencing sample was made of CD8+ T cells from PBMCs. This clonotype originated in a human donor with multiple sclerosis.

The CDR3 sequence: CASTMTGGIGELFF. Here the CDR3 DNA reads TGTGCCAGCACCATGACAGGGGGCATCGGGGAGCTGTTTTTT. The genes are TRBV28 and TRBJ2-2; 10 bases match TRBD1. J was trimmed by 7 bases and V by 7 bases; bases with no gene match: 6. Germline V gene lookup returns CDR1 MDHEN and CDR2 SYDVKM. The CDR3 runs to 14 residues.